This T cell receptor beta chain was recovered during a study of cytomegalovirus exposure and HLA in healthy donors. Regarding the study as a whole: A prior analysis recorded that most TCR beta V segments were productive about 87% or about 30% of the time. The study assumed roughly uniform donor sequencing depth for presence/absence analyses. From TCR beta sequences, most subjects' HLA-A and HLA-B alleles were reportedly predicted accurately.

Comments on this clone: The antigen is undetermined.

It was with 60 Vbeta and 13 Jbeta primers that the PCR ran. In the original processing: Approximately 9.9 million of around 85 million unique TCR beta chains were shared, per a later count. Method: immunoSEQ multiplex PCR; TCRdb's copy keeps in-frame clones and lacks some. Clone size and V and J calls were adopted from that table, with D and trimming inferred from the DNA. The sample includes approximately 150,000 clones, roughly 76% of them seen just once. Sequencing input: PBMCs. The receptor was isolated from a woman aged 30 to 39 in good health and CMV-seronegative.

As DNA, the CDR3 is TGTGCCAGCAGTGACCCCACCAGGGTAGGGACTGGAAACACCATATATTTT. Residues: CASSDPTRVGTGNTIYF. The chain links TRBV25-1 to TRBJ1-3, with D perhaps matching TRBD1 (5 bases). V was clipped by 3 bases and J by 2 bases, with 17 bases between them. The CDR3 consists of 17 residues. CDR1 and CDR2 from the germline V gene are MGHDK and SYGVNS.